These 8 T cell receptor beta chains share one sample of origin, sequenced in a study of blood T cell repertoires in COVID-19. Using immunoSEQ multiplex PCR, the repertoire was profiled, and TCRdb retains in-frame clones only, with some absent. The sample includes 200,000 to 250,000 clones, 70% to 90% of them seen just once. The specimen was peripheral blood. These receptor sequences come from a woman aged 50 to 60 with COVID-19, enrolled during active disease.

The genes are TRBV19 and TRBJ2-2, with TRBD2 matching over 9 bases. CDR3 length: 16 residues. Trimming took 2 bases from V and 7 from J; bases not matched to a gene: 8. The V gene's germline CDR1 is LNHDA and CDR2 SQIVND (reference sequence). The CDR3 loop reads CASSIQLAGGVGELFF. DNA for the CDR3: TGTGCCAGTAGTATACAACTAGCGGGCGGGGTCGGGGAGCTGTTTTTT.

The chain links TRBV28 to TRBJ1-2, with D possibly matching TRBD1 (6 bases). CDR3 length: 14 residues. Trimming left V 8 bases short and J 8 bases short, with 21 bases between. CDR1 is MDHEN and CDR2 is SYDVKM in the germline V gene. The DNA of the CDR3 is TGTGCCAGCCTCTGGCAGGGGCCACCGGGGGGCTACACCTTC. Protein: CASLWQGPPGGYTF.

The CDR3 reads CASSSRHTLGLGNEQFF. The DNA of the CDR3 is TGTGCCAGCAGTTCCCGACATACGTTGGGGCTAGGCAATGAGCAGTTCTTC. The gene calls are TRBV27 and TRBJ2-1, with D possibly being TRBD1 (5 bases). The CDR3 is 17 amino acids. V dropped 4 bases and J dropped 6 bases, with 22 bases sitting between them. The germline CDR1 and CDR2 sequences are MNHEY and SMNVEV (reference sequence).

The CDR3: CASSEAQGLNTEAFF. The CDR3 DNA is TGTGCCAGCAGTGAAGCTCAGGGGCTCAACACTGAAGCTTTCTTT. V gene TRBV6-1 combines with J gene TRBJ1-1, with a tentative D call TRBD1 (6 bases). There are 15 residues in the CDR3. Trimming pared 0 bases from V and 2 bases from J, leaving 10 bases between. Germline V lookup: CDR1 MNHNS, CDR2 SASEGT.

This chain uses TRBV27 with TRBJ2-7, with D possibly TRBD2 on 7 matching bases. V was clipped by 4 bases and J by 3 bases, with 13 bases between them. Germline CDR1 and CDR2: MNHEY and SMNVEV (reference sequence). The CDR3 is made up of 14 amino acids. The CDR3 bases are TGTGCCAGCAGTTGGGGGGGGCAGGACTACGAGCAGTACTTC. This encodes CASSWGGQDYEQYF.

The chain recombines TRBV28 with TRBJ1-1, with 10 positions matching TRBD1. Germline V gene lookup returns CDR1 MDHEN and CDR2 SYDVKM. V trimming: 4 bases; J trimming: 0 bases; junction bases outside the gene matches: 8. CDR3 length: 17 residues. The CDR3 region has the DNA TGTGCCAGCAGTTCGCCGGGACAGGGGAACATGAACACTGAAGCTTTCTTT. It translates to CASSSPGQGNMNTEAFF.

The genes are TRBV5-5 and TRBJ1-6; 9 bases line up with TRBD1. Losses at the gene ends were 0 bases for V and 7 bases for J; bases not matched to a gene: 11. The CDR3 runs 18 residues. Germline CDR1 reads SGHKS; CDR2 reads YYEKEE (reference sequence). This chain's CDR3 is CASSLERDRVFVNSPLHF. Here the CDR3 DNA reads TGTGCCAGCAGCTTGGAGAGGGACAGGGTCTTCGTAAATTCACCCCTCCACTTT.

As concerns this clone: Other nucleotide sequences from this sample produce the same CDR3. V gene TRBV29-1 combines with J gene TRBJ1-1, with TRBD1 identical over 9 bases. V lost 6 bases and J lost 1; bases outside the gene matches: 0. CDR1 and CDR2 from the germline V gene are SQVTM and ANQGSEA. The CDR3 covers 12 residues. This chain's CDR3 is CSVGQGNTEAFF. The CDR3 nucleotides read TGCAGCGTGGGACAGGGGAACACTGAAGCTTTCTTT.